The TCR beta chain described here comes from a study of T cells in Graves' hyperthyroidism and ophthalmopathy. Study-level results: Median prediction lead before ophthalmopathy onset was about 6.7 months with the model.

RNA transcripts provided the source from which TCR beta CDR3 regions were amplified. An initial round of RT-PCR targeting the TCR CDR3 relied on the HTBI primer set. TCRdb itself ran the multiplex PCR reads through MiXCR, one entry per CDR3 protein. The table includes 140,000 or so distinct CDR3 sequences, approximately 20% detected once. Each 10 ml fresh peripheral blood draw supplied the PBMCs. This clonotype was observed a few times. Its antigen is unknown. The clonotype originates from a woman between 45 and 65 years old with Graves' hyperthyroidism that later progressed to Graves' ophthalmopathy. The sequenced material came from blood.

The CDR3 region has the DNA TGTGCCAGCAGCTTACGACAGAACACCGGGGAGCTGTTTTTT. Translated: CASSLRQNTGELFF. The chain has TRBV7-3 and TRBJ2-2; D unclear. V was cut by 2 bases and J by 1 base, with 5 bases left in between. Looked up from germline, CDR1 is SGHTA and CDR2 is FQGTGA. The length of the CDR3 is 14 residues.